The T cell receptor (beta chain) under discussion was sequenced for a study of graft-versus-host responses after intestinal transplantation (dated by TCRdb to about 2021). The study in broad terms: Recipients received multivisceral, liver-intestinal, or isolated intestinal transplants. Anti-thymocyte globulin induction was given to all recipients, followed by maintenance tacrolimus and steroids for around three years. Bulk TCR-beta CDR3 sequencing was used to track graft-versus-host and host-versus-graft alloreactive T cell clones in the graft, circulation and bone marrow after intestinal transplantation. To identify alloreactive clones, pre-transplant mixed lymphocyte reaction products were sequenced and compared with unstimulated pre-transplant donor and recipient T cells. A cohort of under 30 intestinal transplant recipients, including one retransplant, was enrolled, and a few patients lacking pretransplant specimens were excluded. A peak of at least 4% donor T cells among recipient peripheral blood mononuclear cells was the definition used for donor T cell macrochimerism. Instead of going to the commercial service, samples from three later patients were sequenced in-house on an Illumina MiSeq and processed with MiXCR. The paper as a whole reports these results and caveats: The conclusions were limited by the relatively low number and heterogeneity of the intestinal transplant patients. In the allografts of patients with donor T cell macrochimerism, GvH to HvG T cell clonal ratios were high. Early after transplant, peak levels of circulating GvH clones were associated with declines in HvG clones. GvH clones were detected in recipient bone marrow, and some of these GvH clones were observed earlier in ileal mucosa or blood, consistent with an intestinal mucosal origin.

The time point tag for this specimen amounts to: cells obtained before transplantation from donor or recipient. CD3+CD4+ and CD3+CD8+ populations were FACS-sorted from unstimulated pre-transplant donor and recipient cells taken from spleen or lymph nodes. The germline V gene gives CDR1 as MGHRA and CDR2 as YSYEKL. V loses 0 bases, J loses 0 bases, and the germline ends lie 9 bases apart. Its CDR3 holds 15 amino acids, cysteine through valine. The only DNA kept is the CDR3, 45 bases in frame from the first base. To note about this clone: Its antigen is not yet known. Per-base qualities were not stored, and no clone one base away is much larger.

Preparation of the library involved the immunoSEQ multiplex PCR assay. For most patients, genomic DNA was isolated with the Qiagen DNeasy Blood and Tissue Kit and sent frozen to Adaptive Biotechnologies for TCR sequencing. For most patients, high-throughput TCR-beta CDR3 sequencing of genomic DNA was performed by Adaptive Biotechnologies. From the authors' description of their analysis: Adaptive's ImmunoSEQ software supplied the TCR sequencing data for more than 15 patients, while MiXCR and VDJtools were used to process a few other patients. To correct CD4 versus CD8 sorting errors, sequences present in both subsets at a frequency ratio below 5:1 were removed. CDR3 nucleotide sequences shared by donor and recipient were removed because the origin of these sequences could not be assigned. To count as alloreactive, a clone needed at least 2-fold expansion over unstimulated cells and a minimum CFSE-low frequency of 0.002% (template counts) or 0.001% (read counts). Clones were considered mappable if detected in sequenced pre-transplant spleen, lymph node, or MLR CFSE-low populations of the donor or recipient. Cumulative frequency of alloreactive clones was calculated as a percentage of all sequences weighted by copy number. This is the immuneACCESS table as TCRdb keeps it, with only in-frame sequences that have V and J called. A part of the clones is gone; compared with another copy, unresolved V genes explain less than half, and the rest is unexplained. The DNA gave D and trimming, while V, J and clone size come from that table. Present in this sample are approximately 68,000 clones, 90% of which were seen just once. Of the sample, approximately 4.1% falls within the top ten clones.

The rearranged chain carries TRBV4-1 and TRBJ2-7; TRBD1 is a possible D gene, resting on 5 matching bases. The sample consisted of unstimulated CD8+ T cells sorted from spleen or lymph node cells, taken before transplant. This sequence originates from a human donor who was the organ donor for an intestinal transplant. Read as DNA, the sequence is TGCGCCAGCAGCCAAGAGCCAGGGCCCTCCTACGAGCAGTACGTC. Protein translation: CASSQEPGPSYEQYV.